What follows are 7 T cell receptor beta chains derived from one specimen sequenced in a study of early T cells in non-severe SARS-CoV-2 infection (dated by TCRdb to about 2021). The library was obtained by 5' RACE. For sequencing, a NextSeq 500 was employed. TCRdb redid the processing of the public reads, applying fastp at Q25 and MiXCR, and retained in-frame beta chains. Identical CDR3 proteins give one entry, which carries the most common genes and DNA. The sample includes 70,000 to 75,000 distinct CDR3 sequences, with 10% to 15% observed a single time. The top ten clonotypes cover 3.5% to 5% of the sample. The sample comprised whole blood. The receptors were gathered from an adult who was a healthcare worker with PCR-confirmed SARS-CoV-2 infection or an uninfected control (not recorded which).

This clonotype has a count of ten or more. The genes are TRBV9 and TRBJ1-1; a weak D match, TRBD1 (5 bases). V was trimmed by 4 bases and J by 3 bases, leaving 16 bases between them. In germline, CDR1 is SGDLS, CDR2 YYNGEE. The CDR3 totals 15 residues. The CDR3 DNA reads TGTGCCAGCAGCCCAGGAGGGACTACGGACACTGAAGCTTTCTTT. Protein sequence: CASSPGGTTDTEAFF.

This clonotype appeared many times. The chain is built from TRBV28 and TRBJ2-1; 15 bases line up with TRBD2. This CDR3 spans 16 amino acids. Germline CDR1 reads MDHEN; CDR2 reads SYDVKM. The junction had 4 bases not matched to a gene; V was cut back by 8 bases and J by 2 bases. CDR3 nucleotides: TGTGCCAGCCGTAGGACTAGCGGGAGGGCCTACAATGAGCAGTTCTTC. It specifies CASRRTSGRAYNEQFF.

This chain uses TRBV5-6 with TRBJ1-5; D gene ambiguous. The ends were cut back, 3 bases at V and 1 base at J, with 11 bases in the middle. Germline CDR1 SGHDT, CDR2 YYEEEE. This CDR3 comprises 15 residues. In nucleotides, the CDR3 is TGTGCCAGCAGCTGGAAGGGAACCAGCAATCAGCCCCAGCATTTT. Its translation is CASSWKGTSNQPQHF.

In its sample, this clonotype was seen many times. The chain combines TRBV5-5 with TRBJ1-4, with 8 positions matching TRBD1. The V gene's germline CDR1 is SGHKS and CDR2 YYEKEE (reference sequence). This CDR3 is built from 16 residues. V was clipped by 4 bases and J by 7 bases; unmatched bases: 12. CDR3 nucleotide sequence: TGTGCCAGCAGCGCCCTCGCAGGGGGCGCGAGTGAAAAACTGTTTTTT. Residues: CASSALAGGASEKLFF.

A few counts support this clonotype. V and J are TRBV29-1 and TRBJ2-2; 9 positions match TRBD1. The trim removed 7 bases at V and 0 bases at J, leaving 3 bases unmatched. The CDR3 has 14 amino acids. The germline V gene has CDR1 SQVTM and CDR2 ANQGSEA. CDR3 coding DNA: TGCAGCGCTTACAGGGGGCCGAACACCGGGGAGCTGTTTTTT. It is translated as CSAYRGPNTGELFF.

This clonotype was counted a few times. This rearrangement joins TRBV9 to TRBJ2-2, with TRBD1 identical over 7 bases. Germline V gene lookup returns CDR1 SGDLS and CDR2 YYNGEE. J gave up 2 bases and V 5 bases, and 6 bases lay outside the gene matches. The CDR3 totals 15 residues. The CDR3 reads CASSWTGSNTGELFF. The CDR3 bases are TGTGCCAGCAGTTGGACAGGTAGTAACACCGGGGAGCTGTTTTTT.

This chain connects TRBV28 to TRBJ1-2; D possibly corresponds to TRBD1 (6 bases). Trimming cost V 6 bases and J 7 bases, with 12 bases left between them. Germline loops: CDR1 MDHEN, CDR2 SYDVKM. The CDR3 has 12 amino acids. CDR3 sequence (DNA): TGTGCCAGCAGCCGAAGGGGGACTGGCTACACCTTC. The encoded protein is CASSRRGTGYTF.